What follows are 4 T cell receptor beta chains derived from one specimen sequenced in a study of CD8+CD57+ T cells in acquired aplastic anemia. The template for TCR beta VDJ and CDR3 sequence profiling was genomic DNA. TCRdb passed the reads through MiXCR, listing each CDR3 protein once. The sample includes a few hundred thousand distinct CDR3 sequences, about a third seen only once; the top ten take 0.75% to 0.95%. Patients chosen for sequencing had CD8+CD57+ cells that had expanded, as shown by flow cytometry. The sequenced material came from sorted CD4+, CD8+, or CD8+CD57+ T cells (not recorded which) from PBMCs. These receptors originate from a human donor with aplastic anemia.

V gene TRBV5-6 combines with J gene TRBJ1-1; perhaps TRBD1 as D (5 bases). Germline values: CDR1 SGHDT, CDR2 YYEEEE. V was cut by 3 bases and J by 3 bases, with 12 bases left in between. This CDR3 spans 14 amino acids. The CDR3: CASSSTTGDTEAFF. CDR3 DNA sequence: TGTGCCAGCAGCTCGACCACAGGAGACACTGAAGCTTTCTTT.

The chain recombines TRBV5-1 with TRBJ1-1; 11 positions match TRBD1. This CDR3 contains 14 residues. Per the germline V gene, CDR1 is SGHRS and CDR2 is YFSETQ. With 4 bases clipped from V and 4 bases from J, the junction kept 3 bases outside the gene matches. In DNA form, the CDR3 reads TGCGCCAGCAGCGAGGGACAGGGGGGCACTGAAGCTTTCTTT. This encodes CASSEGQGGTEAFF.

At least ten counts were recorded for this clonotype. The chain carries TRBV7-2 and TRBJ1-2, with no clear D. CDR3 length: 15 residues. V was trimmed by 5 bases and J by 2 bases, leaving 15 bases between them. CDR1 SGHTA and CDR2 FQGNSA come from the germline V gene. The CDR3 bases are TGTGCCAGCAGCAACACAAGGACGGCAAACTATGGCTACACCTTC. Amino acids: CASSNTRTANYGYTF.

Concerning this clonotype itself: One end of the junction is discordant with germline, which a read error may explain. In DNA, the CDR3 is TGTGCCAGCAGCCAAAGGAACAATGGCCACACCTTC. It translates to CASSQRNNGHTF. J is TRBJ1-2 and V is TRBV9; no clear D gene. CDR1 is SGDLS and CDR2 is YYNGEE in the germline V gene. This CDR3 region has 12 residues.